The source of this T cell receptor beta chain is a study of read filtering for tumor transcriptome and immune sequencing. Study at large: Mean patient age was 65.9 years, range roughly 47 to 90; 17 male, more than 11 female.

Regarding the study as a whole: The sorted CD138-negative fraction was a mixed bone marrow immune population, not purified T cells.

Trimming removed 4 bases at V and 6 bases at J, with 13 bases between. The CDR3 totals 15 residues. The germline gives CDR1 LGHNA, CDR2 YSLEER. Note on this clonotype: No antigen is known for it.

Molecular barcoded adaptors covering alpha/delta and beta/gamma chains were used on around 400 ng RNA. TCRdb fed the reads into MiXCR, producing one record per CDR3 protein. The sample has approximately 41,000 distinct CDR3 sequences; roughly 12% are singletons. The sequence derives from a donor at least 40 years old with multiple myeloma. V gene TRBV4-3 combines with J gene TRBJ1-6; D perhaps matches TRBD1 (5 bases). Sequencing was carried out using a population of CD138-negative cells sorted from bone marrow. DNA of the CDR3: TGCGCCAGCAGCCCAGATTCCGACAGTAATTCACCCCTCCACTTT. Residues: CASSPDSDSNSPLHF.